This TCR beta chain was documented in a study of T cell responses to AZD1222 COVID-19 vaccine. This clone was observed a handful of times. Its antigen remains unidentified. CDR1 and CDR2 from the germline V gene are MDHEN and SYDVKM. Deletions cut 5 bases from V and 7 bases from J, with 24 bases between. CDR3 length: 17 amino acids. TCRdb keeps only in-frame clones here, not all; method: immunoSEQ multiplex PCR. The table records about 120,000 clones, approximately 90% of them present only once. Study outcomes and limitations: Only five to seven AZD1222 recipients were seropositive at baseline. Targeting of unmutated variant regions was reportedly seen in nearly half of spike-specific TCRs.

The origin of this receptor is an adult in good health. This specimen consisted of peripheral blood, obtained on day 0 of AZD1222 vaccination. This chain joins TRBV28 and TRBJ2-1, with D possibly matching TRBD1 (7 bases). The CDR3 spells CASSPPGGSGPRNEQFF. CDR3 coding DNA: TGTGCCAGCAGTCCCCCAGGGGGGTCGGGACCGAGGAATGAGCAGTTCTTC.